This T cell receptor beta chain stems from a study of shared clonotypes between healthy human individuals. Study context: Three plates were used per donor for CD4 naive, three for CD4 memory, two for CD8 naive and one for CD8 memory. Study conclusions and caveats: Generally, naive subsets (rather than memory subsets) showed larger estimated richness.

Only in-frame clones appear in the TCRdb table, and some are missing; sequencing was by immunoSEQ multiplex PCR. Altogether about 1 million clones are present, 60% to 80% being singletons, with the ten largest covering nearly 1.5%. As regards this clone: Antigen unknown.

This CDR3 spans 17 amino acids. CDR1 MNHNS and CDR2 SASEGT come from the germline V gene. The V end was cut by 4 bases, the J end by 7 bases, with 20 bases between. Specimen: memory CD4+ T cells sorted from blood. Subset reported: CD45RA-negative fraction. This receptor was taken from a man between 18 and 35 years old in good health. The genes are TRBV6-1 and TRBJ1-6; a weak D match, TRBD1 (6 bases). CDR3: CASSVGYIRGRNSPLHF. DNA of the CDR3: TGTGCCAGCAGTGTCGGGTATATTAGGGGGAGGAATTCACCCCTCCACTTT.